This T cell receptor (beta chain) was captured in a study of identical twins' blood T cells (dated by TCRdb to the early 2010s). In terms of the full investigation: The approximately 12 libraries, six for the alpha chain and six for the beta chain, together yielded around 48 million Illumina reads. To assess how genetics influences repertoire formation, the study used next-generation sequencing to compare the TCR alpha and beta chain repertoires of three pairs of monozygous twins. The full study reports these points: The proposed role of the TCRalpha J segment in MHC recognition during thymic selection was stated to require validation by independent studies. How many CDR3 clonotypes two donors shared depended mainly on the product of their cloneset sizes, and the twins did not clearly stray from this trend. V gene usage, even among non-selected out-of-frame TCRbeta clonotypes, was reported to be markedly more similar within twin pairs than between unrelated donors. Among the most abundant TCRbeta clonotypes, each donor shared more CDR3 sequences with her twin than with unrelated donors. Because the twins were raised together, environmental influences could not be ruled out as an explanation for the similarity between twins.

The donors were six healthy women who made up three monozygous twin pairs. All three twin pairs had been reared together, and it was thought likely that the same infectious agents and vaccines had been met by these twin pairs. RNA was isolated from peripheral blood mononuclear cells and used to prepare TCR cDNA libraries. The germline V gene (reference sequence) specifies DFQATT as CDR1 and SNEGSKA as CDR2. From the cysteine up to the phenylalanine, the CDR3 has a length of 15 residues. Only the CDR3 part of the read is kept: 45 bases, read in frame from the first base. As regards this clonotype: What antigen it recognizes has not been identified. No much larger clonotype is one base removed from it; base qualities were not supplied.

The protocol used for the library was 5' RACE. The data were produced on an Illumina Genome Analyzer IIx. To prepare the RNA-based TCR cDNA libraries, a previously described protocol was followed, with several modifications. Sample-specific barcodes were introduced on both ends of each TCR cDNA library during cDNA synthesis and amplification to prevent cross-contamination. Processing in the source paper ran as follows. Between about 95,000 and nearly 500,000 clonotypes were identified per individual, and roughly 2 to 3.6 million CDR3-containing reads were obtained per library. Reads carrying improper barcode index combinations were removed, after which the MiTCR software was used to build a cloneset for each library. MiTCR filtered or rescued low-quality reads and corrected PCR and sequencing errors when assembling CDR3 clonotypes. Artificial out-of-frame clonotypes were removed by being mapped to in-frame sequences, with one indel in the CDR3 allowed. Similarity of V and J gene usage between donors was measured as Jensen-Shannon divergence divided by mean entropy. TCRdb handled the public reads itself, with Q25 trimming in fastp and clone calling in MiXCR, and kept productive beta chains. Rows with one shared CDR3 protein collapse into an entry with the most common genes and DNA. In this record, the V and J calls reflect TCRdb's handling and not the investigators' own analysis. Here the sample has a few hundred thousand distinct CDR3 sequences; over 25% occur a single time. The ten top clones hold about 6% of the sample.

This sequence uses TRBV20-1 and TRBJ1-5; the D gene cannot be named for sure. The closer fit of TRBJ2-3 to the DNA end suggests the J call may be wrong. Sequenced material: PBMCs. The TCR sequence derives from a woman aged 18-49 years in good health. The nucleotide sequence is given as TGCAGTGCTAGGGGCATTGGGTCGAGCAATCAGCCCCAGTATTTT. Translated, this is CSARGIGSSNQPQYF.